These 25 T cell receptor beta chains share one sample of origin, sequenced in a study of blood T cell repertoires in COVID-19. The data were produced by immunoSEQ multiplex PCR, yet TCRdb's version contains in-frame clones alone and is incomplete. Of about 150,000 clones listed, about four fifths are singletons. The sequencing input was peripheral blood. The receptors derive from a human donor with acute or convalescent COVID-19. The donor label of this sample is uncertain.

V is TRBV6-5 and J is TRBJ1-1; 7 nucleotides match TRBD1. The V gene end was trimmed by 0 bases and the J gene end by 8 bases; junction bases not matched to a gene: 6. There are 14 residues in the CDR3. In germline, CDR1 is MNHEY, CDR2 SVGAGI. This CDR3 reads CASSYSRQGGEAFF. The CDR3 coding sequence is TGTGCCAGCAGTTACTCGCGACAGGGTGGGGAAGCTTTCTTT.

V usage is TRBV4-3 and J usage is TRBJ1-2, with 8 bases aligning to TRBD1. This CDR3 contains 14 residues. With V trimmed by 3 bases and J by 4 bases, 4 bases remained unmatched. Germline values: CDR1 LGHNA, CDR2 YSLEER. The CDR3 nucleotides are TGCGCCAGCAGCCAGGACAGGGATGGCTATGGCTACACCTTC. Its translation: CASSQDRDGYGYTF.

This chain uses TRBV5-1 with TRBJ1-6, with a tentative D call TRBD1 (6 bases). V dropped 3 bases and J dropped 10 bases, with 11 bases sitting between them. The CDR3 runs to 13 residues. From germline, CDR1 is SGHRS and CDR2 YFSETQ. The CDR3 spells CASSWGGQSPLHF. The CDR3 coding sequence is TGCGCCAGCAGCTGGGGGGGCCAATCACCCCTCCACTTT.

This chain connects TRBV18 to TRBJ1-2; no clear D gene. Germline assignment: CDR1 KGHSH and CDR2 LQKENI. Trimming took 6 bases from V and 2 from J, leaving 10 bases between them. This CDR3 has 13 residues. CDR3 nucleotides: TGTGCCAGCTCTCCAGACACGAACTATGGCTACACCTTC. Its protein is CASSPDTNYGYTF.

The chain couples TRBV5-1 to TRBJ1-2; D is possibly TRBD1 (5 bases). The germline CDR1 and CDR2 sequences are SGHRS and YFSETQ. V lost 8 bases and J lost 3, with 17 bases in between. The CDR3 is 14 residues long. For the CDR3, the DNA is TGCGCCAGTGGTAGCGGCGGGGACGACTATGGCTACACCTTC. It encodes CASGSGGDDYGYTF.

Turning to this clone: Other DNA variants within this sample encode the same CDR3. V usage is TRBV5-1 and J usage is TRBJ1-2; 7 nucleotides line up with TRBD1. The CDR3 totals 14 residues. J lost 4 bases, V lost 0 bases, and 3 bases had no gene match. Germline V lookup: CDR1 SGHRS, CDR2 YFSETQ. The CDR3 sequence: CASSLEGAGYGYTF. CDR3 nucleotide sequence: TGCGCCAGCAGCTTGGAGGGGGCGGGCTATGGCTACACCTTC.

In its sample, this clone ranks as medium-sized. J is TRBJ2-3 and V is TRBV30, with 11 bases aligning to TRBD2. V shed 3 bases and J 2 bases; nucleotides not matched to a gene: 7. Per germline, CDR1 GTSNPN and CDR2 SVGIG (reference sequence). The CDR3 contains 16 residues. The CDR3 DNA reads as TGTGCCTGGAGCCACCCTAGCGGGGGGCTCACAGATACGCAGTATTTT. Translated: CAWSHPSGGLTDTQYF.

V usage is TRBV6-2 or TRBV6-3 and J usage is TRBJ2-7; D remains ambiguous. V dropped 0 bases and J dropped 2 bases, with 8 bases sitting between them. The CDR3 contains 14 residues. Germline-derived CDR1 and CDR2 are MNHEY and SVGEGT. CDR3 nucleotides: TGTGCCAGCAGTTACTCGACTCTTACCTACGAGCAGTACTTC. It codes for CASSYSTLTYEQYF.

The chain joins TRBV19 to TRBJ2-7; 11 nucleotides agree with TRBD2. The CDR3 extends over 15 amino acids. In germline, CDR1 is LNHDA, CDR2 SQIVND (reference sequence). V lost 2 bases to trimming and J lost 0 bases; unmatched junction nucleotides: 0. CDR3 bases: TGTGCCAGTAGTATAACTAGCGGGGGCTCCTACGAGCAGTACTTC. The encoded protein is CASSITSGGSYEQYF.

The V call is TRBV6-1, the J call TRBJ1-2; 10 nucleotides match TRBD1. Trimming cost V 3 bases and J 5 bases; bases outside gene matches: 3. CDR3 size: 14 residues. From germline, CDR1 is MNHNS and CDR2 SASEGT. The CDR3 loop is CASSEGQGKYGYTF. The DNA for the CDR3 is TGTGCCAGCAGTGAGGGACAGGGGAAGTATGGCTACACCTTC.

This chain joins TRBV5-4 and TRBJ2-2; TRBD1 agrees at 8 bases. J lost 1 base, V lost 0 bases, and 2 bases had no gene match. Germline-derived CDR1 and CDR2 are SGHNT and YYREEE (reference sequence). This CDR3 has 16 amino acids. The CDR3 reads CASSLGGTGNTGELFF. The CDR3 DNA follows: TGTGCCAGCAGCTTGGGAGGGACAGGGAACACCGGGGAGCTGTTTTTT.

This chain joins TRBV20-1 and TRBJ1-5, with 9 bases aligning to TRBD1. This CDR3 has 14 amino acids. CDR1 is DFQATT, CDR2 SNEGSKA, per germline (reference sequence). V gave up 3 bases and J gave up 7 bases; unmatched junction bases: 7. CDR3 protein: CSASRQGGKQPQHF. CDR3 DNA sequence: TGCAGTGCTAGTAGACAGGGGGGGAAACAGCCCCAGCATTTT.

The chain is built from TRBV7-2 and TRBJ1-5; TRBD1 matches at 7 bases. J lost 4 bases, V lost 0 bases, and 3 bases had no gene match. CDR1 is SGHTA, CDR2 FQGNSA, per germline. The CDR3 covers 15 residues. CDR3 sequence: CASSLAQGLNQPQHF. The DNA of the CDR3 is TGTGCCAGCAGCTTAGCACAGGGGTTGAATCAGCCCCAGCATTTT.

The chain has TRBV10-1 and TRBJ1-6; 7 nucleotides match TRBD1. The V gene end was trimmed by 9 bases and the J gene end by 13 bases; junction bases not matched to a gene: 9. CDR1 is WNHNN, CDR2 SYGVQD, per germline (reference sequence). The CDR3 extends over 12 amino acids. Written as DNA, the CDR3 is TGCGCCAGGAGGACAGGACTACCCCCCCTCCACTTT. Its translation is CARRTGLPPLHF.

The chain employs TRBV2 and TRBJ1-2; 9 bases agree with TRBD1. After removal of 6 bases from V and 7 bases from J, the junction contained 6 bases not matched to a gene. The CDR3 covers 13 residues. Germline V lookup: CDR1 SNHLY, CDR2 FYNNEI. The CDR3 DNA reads TGTGCCAGCAGGGGACAGGGTATCTCTGGCTACACCTTC. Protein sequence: CASRGQGISGYTF.

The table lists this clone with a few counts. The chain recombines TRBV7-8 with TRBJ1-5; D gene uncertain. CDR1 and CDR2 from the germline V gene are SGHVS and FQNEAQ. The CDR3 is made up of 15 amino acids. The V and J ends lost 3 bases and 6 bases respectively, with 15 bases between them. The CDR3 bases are TGTGCCAGCAGCTTGGACGGCCGGGGAATTCAGCCCCAGCATTTT. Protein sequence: CASSLDGRGIQPQHF.

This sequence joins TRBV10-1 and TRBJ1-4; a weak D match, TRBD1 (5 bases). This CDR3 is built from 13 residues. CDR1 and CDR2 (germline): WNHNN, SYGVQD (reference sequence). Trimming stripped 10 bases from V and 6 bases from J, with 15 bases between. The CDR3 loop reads CATRRDGYEKLFF. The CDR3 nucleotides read TGCGCCACCAGGCGGGACGGCTATGAAAAACTGTTTTTT.

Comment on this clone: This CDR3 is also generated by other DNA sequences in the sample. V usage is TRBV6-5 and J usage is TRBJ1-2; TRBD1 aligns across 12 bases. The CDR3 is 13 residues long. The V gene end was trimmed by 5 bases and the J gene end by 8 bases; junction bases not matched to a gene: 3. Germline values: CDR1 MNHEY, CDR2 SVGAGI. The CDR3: CASSRDRGPGYTF. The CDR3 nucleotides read TGTGCCAGCAGTCGGGACAGGGGGCCAGGCTACACCTTC.

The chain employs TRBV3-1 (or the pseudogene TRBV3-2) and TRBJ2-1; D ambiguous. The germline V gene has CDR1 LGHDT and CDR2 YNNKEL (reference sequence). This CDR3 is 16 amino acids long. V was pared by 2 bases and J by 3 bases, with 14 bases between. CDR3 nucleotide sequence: TGTGCCAGCAGCCAACGGGTATCTGTTAACTACAATGAGCAGTTCTTC. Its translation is CASSQRVSVNYNEQFF.

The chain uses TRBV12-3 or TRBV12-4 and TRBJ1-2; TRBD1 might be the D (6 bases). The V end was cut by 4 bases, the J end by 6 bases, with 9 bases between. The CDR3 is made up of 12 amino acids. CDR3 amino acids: CASSYNRDGYTF. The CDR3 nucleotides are TGTGCCAGCAGTTATAACAGGGATGGCTACACCTTC.

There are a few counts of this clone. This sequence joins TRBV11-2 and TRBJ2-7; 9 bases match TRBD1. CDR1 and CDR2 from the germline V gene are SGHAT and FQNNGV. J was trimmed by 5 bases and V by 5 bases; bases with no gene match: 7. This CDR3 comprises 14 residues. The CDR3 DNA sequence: TGTGCCAGCAGCGAGGGAACAGGGGGCCACGAGCAGTACTTC. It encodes CASSEGTGGHEQYF.

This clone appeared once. The CDR3 reads CASSLGHRVEGYTF. The CDR3 DNA reads TGTGCCAGCAGCTTAGGGCACAGGGTAGAAGGCTACACCTTC. This chain connects TRBV7-9 to TRBJ1-2; D may be TRBD1 (6 bases). CDR3 length: 14 amino acids. Germline CDR1 is SEHNR and CDR2 is FQNEAQ (reference sequence). Trimming left V 1 base short and J 8 bases short, with 14 bases between.

The CDR3 nucleotides are TGTGCCAGCAGCTCCCGCCGGGATTCACCCCTCCACTTT. It specifies CASSSRRDSPLHF. The chain carries TRBV11-2 and TRBJ1-6, with D unresolved. CDR1 is SGHAT and CDR2 is FQNNGV in the germline V gene. The CDR3 has 13 residues. Trimming cost V 4 bases and J 8 bases, with 9 bases left between them.

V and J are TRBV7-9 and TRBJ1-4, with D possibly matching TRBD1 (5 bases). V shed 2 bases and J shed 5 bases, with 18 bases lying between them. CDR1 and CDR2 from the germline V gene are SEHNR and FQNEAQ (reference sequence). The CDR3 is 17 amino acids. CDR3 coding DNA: TGTGCCAGCAGCTTATCCGAGTGGTCAGGGTGGAATGAAAAACTGTTTTTT. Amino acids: CASSLSEWSGWNEKLFF.

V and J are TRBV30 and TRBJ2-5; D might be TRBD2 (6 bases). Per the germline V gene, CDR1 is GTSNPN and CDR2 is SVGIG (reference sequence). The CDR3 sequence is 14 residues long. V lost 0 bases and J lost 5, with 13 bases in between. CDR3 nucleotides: TGTGCCTGGAGTGTACGACTAGATGGGGAGACCCAGTACTTC. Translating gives CAWSVRLDGETQYF.